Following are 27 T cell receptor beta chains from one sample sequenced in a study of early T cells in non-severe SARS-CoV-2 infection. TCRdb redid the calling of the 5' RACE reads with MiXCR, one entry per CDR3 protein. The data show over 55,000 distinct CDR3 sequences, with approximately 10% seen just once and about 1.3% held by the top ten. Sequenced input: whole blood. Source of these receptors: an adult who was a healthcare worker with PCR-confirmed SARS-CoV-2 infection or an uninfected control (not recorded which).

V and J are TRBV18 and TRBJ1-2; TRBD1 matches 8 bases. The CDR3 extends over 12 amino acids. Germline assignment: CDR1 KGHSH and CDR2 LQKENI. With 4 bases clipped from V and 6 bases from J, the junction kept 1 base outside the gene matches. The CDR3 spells CASSLDRDGYTF. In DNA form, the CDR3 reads TGTGCCAGCTCACTGGACAGGGATGGCTACACCTTC.

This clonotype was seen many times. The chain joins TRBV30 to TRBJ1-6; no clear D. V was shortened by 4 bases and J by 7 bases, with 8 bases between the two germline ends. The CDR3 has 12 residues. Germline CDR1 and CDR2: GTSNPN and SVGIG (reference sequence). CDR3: CAWNHGNSPLHF. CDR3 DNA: TGTGCCTGGAATCACGGGAATTCACCCCTCCACTTT.

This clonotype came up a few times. The CDR3: CSASGTGAVEQFF. CDR3 coding DNA: TGCAGCGCCTCCGGGACAGGGGCAGTTGAGCAGTTCTTC. V gene TRBV29-1 combines with J gene TRBJ2-1; 10 nucleotides match TRBD1. The CDR3 totals 13 residues. V shed 7 bases and J 9 bases; nucleotides not matched to a gene: 9. CDR1 and CDR2 from the germline V gene are SQVTM and ANQGSEA.

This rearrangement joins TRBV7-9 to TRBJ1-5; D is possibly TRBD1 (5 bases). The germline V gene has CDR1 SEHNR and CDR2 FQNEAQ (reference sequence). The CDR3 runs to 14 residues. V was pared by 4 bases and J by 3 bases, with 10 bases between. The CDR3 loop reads CASSSTGPNQPQHF. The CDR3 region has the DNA TGTGCCAGCAGCTCTACAGGTCCCAATCAGCCCCAGCATTTT.

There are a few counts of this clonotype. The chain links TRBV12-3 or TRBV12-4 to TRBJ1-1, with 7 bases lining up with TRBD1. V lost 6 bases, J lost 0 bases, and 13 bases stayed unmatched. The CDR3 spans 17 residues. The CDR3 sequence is CASSQGTEGGMNTEAFF. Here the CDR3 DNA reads TGTGCCAGCAGCCAAGGGACAGAAGGCGGCATGAACACTGAAGCTTTCTTT.

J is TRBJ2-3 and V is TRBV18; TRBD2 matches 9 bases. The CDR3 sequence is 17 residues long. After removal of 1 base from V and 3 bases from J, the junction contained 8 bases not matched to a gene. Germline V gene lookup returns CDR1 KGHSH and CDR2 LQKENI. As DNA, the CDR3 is TGTGCCAGCTCACCACGGGGAGCGGGGGGAAGTACAGATACGCAGTATTTT. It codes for CASSPRGAGGSTDTQYF.

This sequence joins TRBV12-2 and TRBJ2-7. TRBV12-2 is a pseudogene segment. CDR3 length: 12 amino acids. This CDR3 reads CASRFFTYEQYV. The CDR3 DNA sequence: TGTGCAAGTCGCTTTTTCACCTACGAGCAGTACGTC.

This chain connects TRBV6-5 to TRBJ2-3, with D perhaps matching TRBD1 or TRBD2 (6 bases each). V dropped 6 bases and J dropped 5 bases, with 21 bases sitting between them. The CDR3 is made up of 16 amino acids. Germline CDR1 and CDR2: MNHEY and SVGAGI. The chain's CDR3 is CASSPANRAGRDTQYF. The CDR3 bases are TGTGCCAGCAGCCCAGCCAACAGGGCGGGAAGAGATACGCAGTATTTT.

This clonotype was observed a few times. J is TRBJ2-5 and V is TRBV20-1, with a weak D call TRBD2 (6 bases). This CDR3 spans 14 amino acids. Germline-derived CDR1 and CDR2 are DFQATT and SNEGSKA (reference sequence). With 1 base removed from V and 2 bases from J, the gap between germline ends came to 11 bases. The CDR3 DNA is TGCAGTGCTAGAGTAATTGGGGGGCAAGAGACCCAGTACTTC. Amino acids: CSARVIGGQETQYF.

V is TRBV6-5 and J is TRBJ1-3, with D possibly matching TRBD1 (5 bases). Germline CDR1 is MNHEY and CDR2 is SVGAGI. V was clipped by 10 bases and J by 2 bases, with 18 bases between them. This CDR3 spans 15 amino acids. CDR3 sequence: CAISSSGLPGNTIYF. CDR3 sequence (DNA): TGTGCCATTTCTTCTTCAGGGCTCCCTGGAAACACCATATATTTT.

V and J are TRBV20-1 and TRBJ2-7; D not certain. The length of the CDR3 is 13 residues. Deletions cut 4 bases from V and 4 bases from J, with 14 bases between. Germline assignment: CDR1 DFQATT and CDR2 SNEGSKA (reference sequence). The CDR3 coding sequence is TGCAGTGCTACCTGGGATAGGGAATACGAGCAGTACGTC. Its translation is CSATWDREYEQYV.

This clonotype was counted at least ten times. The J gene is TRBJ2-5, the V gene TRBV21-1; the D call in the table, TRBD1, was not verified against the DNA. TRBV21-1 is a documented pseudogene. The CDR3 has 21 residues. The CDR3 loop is CASSKSSGRLSYRDLEETQYF. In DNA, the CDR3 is TGTGCCAGCAGCAAATCTTCGGGGCGACTTTCTTACCGTGACCTTGAAGAGACCCAGTACTTC.

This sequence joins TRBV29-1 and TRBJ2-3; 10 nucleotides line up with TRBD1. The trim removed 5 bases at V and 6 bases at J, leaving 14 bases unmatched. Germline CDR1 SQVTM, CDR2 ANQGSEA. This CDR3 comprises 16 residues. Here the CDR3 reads CSVYLPGTGAGDTQYF. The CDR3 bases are TGCAGCGTTTATCTCCCGGGGACAGGGGCCGGGGATACGCAGTATTTT.

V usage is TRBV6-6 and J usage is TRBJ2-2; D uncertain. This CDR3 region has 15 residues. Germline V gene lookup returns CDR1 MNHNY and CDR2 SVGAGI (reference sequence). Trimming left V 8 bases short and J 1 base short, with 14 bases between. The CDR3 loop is CASSPPGRNTGELFF. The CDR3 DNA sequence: TGTGCCAGCTCGCCCCCGGGCAGGAACACCGGGGAGCTGTTTTTT.

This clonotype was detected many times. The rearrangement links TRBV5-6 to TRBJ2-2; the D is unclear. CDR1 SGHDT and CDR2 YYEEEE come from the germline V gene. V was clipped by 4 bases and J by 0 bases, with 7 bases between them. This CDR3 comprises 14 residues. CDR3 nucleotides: TGTGCCAGCAGCCCAGGACCGAACACCGGGGAGCTGTTTTTT. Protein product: CASSPGPNTGELFF. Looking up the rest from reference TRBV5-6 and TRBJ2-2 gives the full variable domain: DAGVTQSPTHLIKTRGQQVTLRCSPKSGHDTVSWYQQALGQGPQFIFQYYEEEERQRGNFPDRFSGHQFPNYSSELNVNALLLGDSALYLCASSPGPNTGELFFGEGSRLTVL.

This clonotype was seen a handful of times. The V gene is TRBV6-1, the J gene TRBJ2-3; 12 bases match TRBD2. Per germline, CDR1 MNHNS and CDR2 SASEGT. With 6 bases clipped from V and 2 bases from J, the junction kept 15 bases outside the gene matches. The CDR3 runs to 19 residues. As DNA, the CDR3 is TGTGCCAGCAGCCTGACCCCAGCGGGACTAGCGGGCCTCACAGATACGCAGTATTTT. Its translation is CASSLTPAGLAGLTDTQYF.

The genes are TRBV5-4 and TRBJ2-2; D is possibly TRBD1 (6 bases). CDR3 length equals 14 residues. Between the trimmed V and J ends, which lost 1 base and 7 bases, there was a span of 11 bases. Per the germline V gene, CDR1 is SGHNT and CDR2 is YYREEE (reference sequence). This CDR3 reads CASSLQGPGGELFF. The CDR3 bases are TGTGCCAGCAGCTTGCAGGGGCCGGGCGGGGAGCTGTTTTTT.

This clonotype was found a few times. CDR3 DNA: TGTGCCAGCAGTTTACAAAGGGCAGGGGGCGTCGGGAAGGCGGCTTTCTTT. Amino acids: CASSLQRAGGVGKAAFF. V usage is TRBV12-3 or TRBV12-4 and J usage is TRBJ1-1, with TRBD1 matching 8 bases. This CDR3 is 17 amino acids long. Trimming removed 2 bases from V and 11 bases from J; junction bases left unmatched: 19.

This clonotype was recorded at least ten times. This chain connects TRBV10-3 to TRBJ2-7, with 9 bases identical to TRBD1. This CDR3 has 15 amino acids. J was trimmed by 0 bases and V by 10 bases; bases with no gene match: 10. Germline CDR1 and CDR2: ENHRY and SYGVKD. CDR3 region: CATGSGQGNSYEQYV. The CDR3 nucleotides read TGTGCCACCGGATCGGGACAGGGAAACTCCTACGAGCAGTACGTC.

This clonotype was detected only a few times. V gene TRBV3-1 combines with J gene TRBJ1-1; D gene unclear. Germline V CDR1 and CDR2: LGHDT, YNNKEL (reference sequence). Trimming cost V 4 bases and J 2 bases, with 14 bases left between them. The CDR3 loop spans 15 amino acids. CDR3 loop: CASSPYLQENTEAFF. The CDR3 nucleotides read TGTGCCAGCAGCCCCTACCTACAAGAAAACACTGAAGCTTTCTTT.

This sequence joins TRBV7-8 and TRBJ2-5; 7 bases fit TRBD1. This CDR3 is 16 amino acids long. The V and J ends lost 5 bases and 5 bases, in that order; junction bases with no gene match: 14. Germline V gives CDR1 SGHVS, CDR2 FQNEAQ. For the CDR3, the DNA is TGTGCCAGCAGCCGAGCCGGGACAGCAGGGAAGGAGACCCAGTACTTC. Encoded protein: CASSRAGTAGKETQYF.

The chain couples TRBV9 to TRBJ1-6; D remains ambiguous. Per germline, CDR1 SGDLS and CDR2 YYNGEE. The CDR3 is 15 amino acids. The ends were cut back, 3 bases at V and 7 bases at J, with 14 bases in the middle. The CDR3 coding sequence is TGTGCCAGCAGCGGATTAAAGGACGGGAATTCACCCCTCCACTTT. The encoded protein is CASSGLKDGNSPLHF.

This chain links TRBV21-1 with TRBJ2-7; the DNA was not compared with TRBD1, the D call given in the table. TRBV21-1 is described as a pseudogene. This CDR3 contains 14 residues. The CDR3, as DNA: TGTGCCAGCAGCACCGCCCCGGGCTCCTGCGAGCAGTACGTC. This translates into CASSTAPGSCEQYV.

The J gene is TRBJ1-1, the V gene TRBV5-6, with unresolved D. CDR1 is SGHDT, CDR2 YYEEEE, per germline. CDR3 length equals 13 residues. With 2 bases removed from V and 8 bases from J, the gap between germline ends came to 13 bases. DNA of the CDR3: TGTGCCAGCAGCTTTGGCGGTGGGAGCGAAGCTTTCTTT. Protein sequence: CASSFGGGSEAFF. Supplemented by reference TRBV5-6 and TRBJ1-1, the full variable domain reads DAGVTQSPTHLIKTRGQQVTLRCSPKSGHDTVSWYQQALGQGPQFIFQYYEEEERQRGNFPDRFSGHQFPNYSSELNVNALLLGDSALYLCASSFGGGSEAFFGQGTRLTVV.

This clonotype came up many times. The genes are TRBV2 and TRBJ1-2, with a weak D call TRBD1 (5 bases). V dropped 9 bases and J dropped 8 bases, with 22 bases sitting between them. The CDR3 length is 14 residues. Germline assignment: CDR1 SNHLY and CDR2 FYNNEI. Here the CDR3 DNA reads TGTGCCAGGTCCCGGGACCTATTCGCCGGCGGCTACACCTTC. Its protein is CARSRDLFAGGYTF.

The CDR3 coding sequence is TGTGCCAGCAGAACGACCGGGACAAAAACCGAGGAGACCCAGTACTTC. This translates into CASRTTGTKTEETQYF. This chain uses TRBV2 with TRBJ2-5, with D tentatively TRBD1 (6 bases). Germline V gene lookup returns CDR1 SNHLY and CDR2 FYNNEI. The V end was cut by 6 bases, the J end by 5 bases, with 22 bases between. The CDR3 runs 16 residues.

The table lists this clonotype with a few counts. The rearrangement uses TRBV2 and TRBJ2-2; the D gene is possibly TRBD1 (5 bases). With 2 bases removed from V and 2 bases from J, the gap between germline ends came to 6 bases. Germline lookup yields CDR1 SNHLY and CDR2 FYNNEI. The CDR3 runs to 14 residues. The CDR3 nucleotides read TGTGCCAGCAGTGAACAGGGAAACACCGGGGAGCTGTTTTTT. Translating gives CASSEQGNTGELFF.